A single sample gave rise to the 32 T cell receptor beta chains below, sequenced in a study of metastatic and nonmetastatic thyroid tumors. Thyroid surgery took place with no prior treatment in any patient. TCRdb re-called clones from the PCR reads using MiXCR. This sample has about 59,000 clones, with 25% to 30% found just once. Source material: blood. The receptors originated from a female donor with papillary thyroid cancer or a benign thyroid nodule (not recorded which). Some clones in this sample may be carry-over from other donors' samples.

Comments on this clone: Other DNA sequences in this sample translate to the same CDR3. The CDR3 spells CSASGVGYEQYF. As DNA, the CDR3 is TGCAGTGCCTCAGGGGTAGGCTACGAGCAGTACTTC. The chain carries TRBV20-1 and TRBJ2-7; tentative D call: TRBD1 (6 bases). The CDR3 is made up of 12 amino acids. Germline V CDR1 and CDR2: DFQATT, SNEGSKA (reference sequence). The V and J ends lost 6 bases and 3 bases respectively, with 12 bases between them.

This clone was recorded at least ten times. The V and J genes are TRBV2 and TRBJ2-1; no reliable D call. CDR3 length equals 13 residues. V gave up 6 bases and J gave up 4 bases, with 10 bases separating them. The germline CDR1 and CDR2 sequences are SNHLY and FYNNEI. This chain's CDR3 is CASRGLGYNEQFF. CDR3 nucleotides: TGTGCCAGCAGAGGCCTAGGTTACAATGAGCAGTTCTTC.

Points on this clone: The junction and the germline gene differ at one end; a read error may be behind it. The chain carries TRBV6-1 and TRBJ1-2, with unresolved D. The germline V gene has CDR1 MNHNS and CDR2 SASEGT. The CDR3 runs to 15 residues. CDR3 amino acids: CAISQILTASYGYTF. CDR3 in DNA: TGTGCCATCAGTCAAATTCTTACAGCGAGCTATGGCTACACCTTC.

The DNA for the CDR3 is TGCGCCAGCAGCCCTCGGGGGGCGTGGGAGCAGTACTTC. Translating it yields CASSPRGAWEQYF. The chain is built from TRBV5-1 and TRBJ2-7, with D maybe TRBD2 (7 bases). V shed 4 bases and J shed 7 bases, with 15 bases lying between them. Germline CDR1 SGHRS, CDR2 YFSETQ. The CDR3 totals 13 residues.

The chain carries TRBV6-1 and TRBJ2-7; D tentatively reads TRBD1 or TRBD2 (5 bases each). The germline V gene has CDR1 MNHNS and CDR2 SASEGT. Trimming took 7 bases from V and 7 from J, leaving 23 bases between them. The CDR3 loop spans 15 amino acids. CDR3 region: CASNPGTTNLWEQYF. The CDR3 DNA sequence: TGTGCCAGCAACCCAGGGACCACGAACTTATGGGAGCAGTACTTC.

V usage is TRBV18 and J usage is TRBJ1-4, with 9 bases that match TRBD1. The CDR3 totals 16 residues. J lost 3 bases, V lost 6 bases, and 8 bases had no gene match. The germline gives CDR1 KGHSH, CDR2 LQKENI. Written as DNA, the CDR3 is TGTGCCAGCTCTACGGGACAGGGAATAGCTAATGAAAAACTGTTTTTT. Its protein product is CASSTGQGIANEKLFF.

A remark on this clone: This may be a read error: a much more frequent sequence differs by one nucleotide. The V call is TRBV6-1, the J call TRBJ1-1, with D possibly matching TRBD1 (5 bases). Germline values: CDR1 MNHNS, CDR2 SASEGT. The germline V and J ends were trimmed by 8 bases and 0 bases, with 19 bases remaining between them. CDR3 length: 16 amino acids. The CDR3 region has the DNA TGTGCCAGCTCACCACCCAGGCAGGGAGTGAACACTGAAGCTTTCTTT. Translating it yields CASSPPRQGVNTEAFF.

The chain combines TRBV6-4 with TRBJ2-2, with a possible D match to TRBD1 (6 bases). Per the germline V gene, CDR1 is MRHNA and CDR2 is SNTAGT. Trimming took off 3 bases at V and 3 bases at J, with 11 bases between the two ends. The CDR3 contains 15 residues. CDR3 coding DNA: TGTGCCAGCAGTGAAACGGCAGGGGACACCGGGGAGCTGTTTTTT. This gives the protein CASSETAGDTGELFF.

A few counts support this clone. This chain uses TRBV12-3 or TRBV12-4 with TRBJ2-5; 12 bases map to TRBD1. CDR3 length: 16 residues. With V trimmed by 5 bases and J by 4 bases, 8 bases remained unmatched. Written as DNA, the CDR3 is TGTGCCAGCAGTCTAGGGTGGGGACAGGGGGCAGAGACCCAGTACTTC. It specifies CASSLGWGQGAETQYF.

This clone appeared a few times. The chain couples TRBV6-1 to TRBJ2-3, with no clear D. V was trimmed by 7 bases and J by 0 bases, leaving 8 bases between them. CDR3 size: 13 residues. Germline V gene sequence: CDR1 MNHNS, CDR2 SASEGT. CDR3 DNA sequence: TGTGCCAGCAAAGCTTCTAGCACAGATACGCAGTATTTT. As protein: CASKASSTDTQYF.

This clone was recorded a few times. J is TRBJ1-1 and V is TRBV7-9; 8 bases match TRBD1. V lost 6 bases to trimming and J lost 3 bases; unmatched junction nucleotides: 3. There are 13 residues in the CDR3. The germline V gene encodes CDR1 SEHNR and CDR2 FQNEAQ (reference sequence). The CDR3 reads CASRGQGYTEAFF. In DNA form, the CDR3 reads TGTGCCAGCAGAGGACAGGGATACACTGAAGCTTTCTTT.

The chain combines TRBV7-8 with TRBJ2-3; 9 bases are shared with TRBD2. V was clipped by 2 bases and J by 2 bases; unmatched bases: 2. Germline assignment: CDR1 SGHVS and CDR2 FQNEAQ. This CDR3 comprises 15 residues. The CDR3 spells CASSLRLADTDTQYF. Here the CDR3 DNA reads TGTGCCAGCAGCTTACGACTAGCGGACACAGATACGCAGTATTTT.

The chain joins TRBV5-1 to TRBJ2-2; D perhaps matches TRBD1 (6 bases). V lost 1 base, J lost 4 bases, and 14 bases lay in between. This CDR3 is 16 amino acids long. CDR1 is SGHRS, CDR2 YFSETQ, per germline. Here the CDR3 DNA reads TGCGCCAGCAGCTTGAGGGCAGGGGCTTCCACCGGGGAGCTGTTTTTT. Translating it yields CASSLRAGASTGELFF.

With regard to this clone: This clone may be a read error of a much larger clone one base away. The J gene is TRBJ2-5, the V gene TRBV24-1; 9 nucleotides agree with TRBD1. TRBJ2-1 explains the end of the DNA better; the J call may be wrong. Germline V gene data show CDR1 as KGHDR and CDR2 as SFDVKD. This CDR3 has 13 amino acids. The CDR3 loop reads CATRDRVFDEQFF. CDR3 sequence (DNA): TGTGCCACCCGGGACAGGGTCTTCGATGAGCAGTTCTTC.

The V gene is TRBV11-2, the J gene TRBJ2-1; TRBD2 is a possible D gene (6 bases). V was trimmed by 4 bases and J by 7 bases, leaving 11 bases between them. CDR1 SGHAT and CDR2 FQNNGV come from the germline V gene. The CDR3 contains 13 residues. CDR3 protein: CASSYGTLNEQFF. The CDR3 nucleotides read TGTGCCAGCAGCTATGGGACTTTAAATGAGCAGTTCTTC.

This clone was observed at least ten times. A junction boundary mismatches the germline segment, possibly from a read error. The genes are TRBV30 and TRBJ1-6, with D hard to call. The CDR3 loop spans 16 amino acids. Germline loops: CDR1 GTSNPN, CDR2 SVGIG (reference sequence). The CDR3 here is CAWSVPASSCNSPLHF. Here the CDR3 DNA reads TGTGCCTGGAGTGTACCGGCGAGCTCCTGTAATTCACCCCTCCACTTT.

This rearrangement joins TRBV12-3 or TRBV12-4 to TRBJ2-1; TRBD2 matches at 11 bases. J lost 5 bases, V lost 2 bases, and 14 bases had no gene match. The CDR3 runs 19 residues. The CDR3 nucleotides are TGTGCCAGCAGTTTAACCGGACTTACGCTGGGACTAGCGGACAATGAGCAGTTCTTC. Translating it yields CASSLTGLTLGLADNEQFF.

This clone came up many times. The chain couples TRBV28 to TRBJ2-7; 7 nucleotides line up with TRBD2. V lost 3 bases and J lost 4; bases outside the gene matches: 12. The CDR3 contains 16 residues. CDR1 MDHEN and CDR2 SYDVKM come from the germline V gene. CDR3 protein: CASSLFGGRGGYEQYF. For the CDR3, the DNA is TGTGCCAGCAGTTTGTTCGGGGGGAGGGGCGGATACGAGCAGTACTTC.

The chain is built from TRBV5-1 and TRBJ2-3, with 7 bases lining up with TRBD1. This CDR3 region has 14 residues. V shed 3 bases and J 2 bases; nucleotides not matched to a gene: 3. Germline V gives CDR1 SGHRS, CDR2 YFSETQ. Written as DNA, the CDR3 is TGCGCCAGCAGCTCGGGACAGAACACAGATACGCAGTATTTT. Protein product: CASSSGQNTDTQYF. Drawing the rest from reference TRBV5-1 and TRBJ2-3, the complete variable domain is KAGVTQTPRYLIKTRGQQVTLSCSPISGHRSVSWYQQTPGQGLQFLFEYFSETQRNKGNFPGRFSGRQFSNSRSEMNVSTLELGDSALYLCASSSGQNTDTQYFGPGTRLTVL.

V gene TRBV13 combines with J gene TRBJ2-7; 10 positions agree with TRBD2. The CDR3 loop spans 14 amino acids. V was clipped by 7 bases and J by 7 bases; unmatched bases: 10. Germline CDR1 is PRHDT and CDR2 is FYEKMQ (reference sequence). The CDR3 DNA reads TGTGCCAGCATCAGGCTAGCGGGAGAGGGGGAGCAGTACTTC. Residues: CASIRLAGEGEQYF.

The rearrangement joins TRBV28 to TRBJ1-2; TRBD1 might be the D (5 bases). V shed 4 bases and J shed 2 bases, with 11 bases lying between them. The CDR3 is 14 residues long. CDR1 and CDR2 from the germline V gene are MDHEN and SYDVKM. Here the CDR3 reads CASSSGRANYGYTF. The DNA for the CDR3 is TGTGCCAGCAGTTCTGGCAGGGCGAACTATGGCTACACCTTC.

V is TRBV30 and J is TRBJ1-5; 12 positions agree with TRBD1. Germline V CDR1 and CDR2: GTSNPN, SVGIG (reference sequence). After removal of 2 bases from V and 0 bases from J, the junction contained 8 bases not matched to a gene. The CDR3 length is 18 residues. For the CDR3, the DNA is TGTGCCTGGAGTCCCGGGACAGGGGGCCGTTATAGCAATCAGCCCCAGCATTTT. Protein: CAWSPGTGGRYSNQPQHF.

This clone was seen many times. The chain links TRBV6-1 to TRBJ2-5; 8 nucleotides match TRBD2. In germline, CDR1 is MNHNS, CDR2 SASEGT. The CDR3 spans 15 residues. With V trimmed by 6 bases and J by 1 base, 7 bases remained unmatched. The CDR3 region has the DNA TGTGCCAGCAGCTCGAAGACTAGCGCCCAAGAGACCCAGTACTTC. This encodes CASSSKTSAQETQYF.

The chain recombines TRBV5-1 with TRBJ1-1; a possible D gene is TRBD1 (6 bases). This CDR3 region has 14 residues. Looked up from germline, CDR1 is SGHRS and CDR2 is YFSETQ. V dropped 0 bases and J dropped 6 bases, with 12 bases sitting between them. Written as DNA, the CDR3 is TGCGCCAGCAGCTTGGCCAAGGACAGTTCTGAAGCTTTCTTT. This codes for CASSLAKDSSEAFF.

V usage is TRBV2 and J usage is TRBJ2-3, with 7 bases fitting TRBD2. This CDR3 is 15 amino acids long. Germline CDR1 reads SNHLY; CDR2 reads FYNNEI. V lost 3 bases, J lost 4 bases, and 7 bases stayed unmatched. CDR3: CASSDETSFADTQYF. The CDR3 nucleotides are TGTGCCAGCAGTGATGAGACTAGCTTCGCAGATACGCAGTATTTT.

For the CDR3, the DNA is TGTGCCAGCAGTTTTGGGACAGGGACCGGCTACACCTTC. This gives the protein CASSFGTGTGYTF. This chain connects TRBV27 to TRBJ1-2; 9 bases are shared with TRBD1. This CDR3 contains 13 residues. The V segment lost 3 bases and the J segment 8 bases; nucleotides outside the gene matches: 4. Germline values: CDR1 MNHEY, CDR2 SMNVEV (reference sequence).

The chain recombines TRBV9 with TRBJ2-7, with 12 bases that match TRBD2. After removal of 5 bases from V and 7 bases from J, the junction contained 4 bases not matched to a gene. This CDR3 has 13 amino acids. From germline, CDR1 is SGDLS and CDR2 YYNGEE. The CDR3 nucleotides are TGTGCCAGCAGATCTGGACTAGCGGGAGAGCAGTACTTC. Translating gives CASRSGLAGEQYF.

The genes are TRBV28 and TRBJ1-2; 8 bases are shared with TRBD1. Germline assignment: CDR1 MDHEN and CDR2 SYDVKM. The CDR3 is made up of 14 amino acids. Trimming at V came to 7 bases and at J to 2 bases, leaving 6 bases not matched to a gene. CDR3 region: CASNTGQGNYGYTF. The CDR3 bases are TGTGCCAGCAACACCGGACAGGGAAACTATGGCTACACCTTC.

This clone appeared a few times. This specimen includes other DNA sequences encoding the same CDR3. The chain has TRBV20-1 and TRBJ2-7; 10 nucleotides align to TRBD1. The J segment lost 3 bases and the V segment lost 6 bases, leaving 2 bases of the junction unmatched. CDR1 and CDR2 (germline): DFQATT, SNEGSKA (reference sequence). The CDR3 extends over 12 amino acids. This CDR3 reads CSARDRGYEQYF. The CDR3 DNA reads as TGCAGTGCCCGGGACAGGGGCTACGAGCAGTACTTC.

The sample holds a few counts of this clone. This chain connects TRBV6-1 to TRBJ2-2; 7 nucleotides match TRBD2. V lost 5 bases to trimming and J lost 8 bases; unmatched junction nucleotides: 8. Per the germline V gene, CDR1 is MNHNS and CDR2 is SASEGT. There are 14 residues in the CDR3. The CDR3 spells CASSFARESGELFF. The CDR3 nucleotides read TGTGCCAGCAGTTTCGCGCGGGAGAGTGGGGAGCTGTTTTTT.

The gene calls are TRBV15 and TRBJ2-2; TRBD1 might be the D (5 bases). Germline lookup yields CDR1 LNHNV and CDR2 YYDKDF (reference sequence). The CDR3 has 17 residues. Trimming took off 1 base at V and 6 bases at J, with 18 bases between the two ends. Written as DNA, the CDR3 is TGTGCCACCAGCAGAGGCCAGGGATCGGTGGTGTCCGGGGAGCTGTTTTTT. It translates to CATSRGQGSVVSGELFF.

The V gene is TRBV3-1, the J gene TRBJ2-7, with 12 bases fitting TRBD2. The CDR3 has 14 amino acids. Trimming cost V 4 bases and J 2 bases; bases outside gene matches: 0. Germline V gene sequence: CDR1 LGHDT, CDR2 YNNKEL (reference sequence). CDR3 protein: CASSRTSGAYEQYF. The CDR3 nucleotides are TGTGCCAGCAGCCGGACTAGCGGGGCCTACGAGCAGTACTTC.